This T cell receptor (beta chain) was sequenced in a study of post-analysis software for immune sequencing data. Study-level background: Patients had relapsing-remitting, secondary progressive or progressive-relapsing multiple sclerosis; some lacked subtype.

Points from the study as a whole: Controls showed lower frequencies than patients for several TRBV segments, and TRBV5-6, TRBV5-1 and TRBV20-1 were among these.

Trimming cost V 4 bases and J 2 bases; bases outside gene matches: 11. Germline assignment: CDR1 SGHAT and CDR2 FQNNGV. This CDR3 spans 18 amino acids. Regarding this clonotype: Its antigen is currently unknown.

cDNA libraries of TCR beta carried unique molecular identifiers. TCRdb processed the PCR reads anew with MiXCR; each CDR3 protein has one entry. The profile shows hundreds of thousands of distinct CDR3 sequences, approximately 42% of them singletons. The sequence was collected from a girl aged 2 to 9 with multiple sclerosis. The chain carries TRBV11-2 and TRBJ2-6; 7 nucleotides align to TRBD2. The sample comprised blood. The CDR3 sequence is CASSSRTRDVTGANVLTF. CDR3 bases: TGTGCCAGCAGCTCGCGGACTAGAGACGTTACTGGGGCCAACGTCCTGACTTTC.